Listed here are 14 T cell receptor beta chains from one sample, sequenced in a study of CD8 T cells in Susac syndrome. RNA was extracted with the RNeasy kit, and a quantity of roughly 0.5 to 1 ug was reverse transcribed using random hexamers. MiXCR was run by TCRdb on the immunoSEQ multiplex PCR reads, yielding one entry per CDR3 protein. The data show approximately 110,000 distinct CDR3 sequences, roughly 97% seen once. The sequenced material came from CD4+ T cells from PBMCs. The receptors derive from a human donor in good health.

This clonotype showed up just once. The chain joins TRBV5-8 to TRBJ1-2; TRBD1 matches 7 bases. This CDR3 contains 14 residues. Germline V gene lookup returns CDR1 SGHTS and CDR2 YDEGEE. Unmatched junction bases numbered 5, after V lost 3 bases and J lost 3 bases. DNA of the CDR3: TGTGCCAGCAGCTCCTTAACAGGGGACTATGGCTACACCTTC. Its translation is CASSSLTGDYGYTF.

This rearrangement joins TRBV3-1 to TRBJ1-1; D call uncertain. V gave up 4 bases and J gave up 1 base, with 10 bases separating them. Germline assignment: CDR1 LGHDT and CDR2 YNNKEL (reference sequence). This CDR3 contains 14 residues. DNA of the CDR3: TGTGCCAGCAGCCTAAGGGAGGGGAACACTGAAGCTTTCTTT. This translates into CASSLREGNTEAFF.

The gene calls are TRBV20-1 and TRBJ1-3; no definite D call. The CDR3 contains 12 residues. Trimming removed 4 bases at V and 0 bases at J, with 4 bases between. Per the germline V gene, CDR1 is DFQATT and CDR2 is SNEGSKA (reference sequence). The CDR3 protein is CSATSSGNTIYF. The CDR3 bases are TGCAGTGCTACCTCCTCTGGAAACACCATATATTTT.

The chain couples TRBV24-1 to TRBJ2-5; 9 bases are shared with TRBD1. The CDR3 is 16 residues long. Germline-derived CDR1 and CDR2 are KGHDR and SFDVKD. V was clipped by 3 bases and J by 5 bases; unmatched bases: 9. In nucleotides, the CDR3 is TGTGCCACCAGTGATATGTCCGGGACAGGGAAGGAGACCCAGTACTTC. This gives the protein CATSDMSGTGKETQYF.

This clonotype was found once. The V gene is TRBV28, the J gene TRBJ2-1; D unclear. This CDR3 contains 12 residues. CDR1 MDHEN and CDR2 SYDVKM come from the germline V gene. V lost 2 bases and J lost 6, with 5 bases in between. The CDR3 is CASSLRLNEQFF. DNA of the CDR3: TGTGCCAGCAGTTTACGTCTCAATGAGCAGTTCTTC. The variable domain in full, with the rest retrieved from reference TRBV28 and TRBJ2-1, is DVKVTQSSRYLVKRTGEKVFLECVQDMDHENMFWYRQDPGLGLRLIYFSYDVKMKEKGDIPEGYSVSREKKERFSLILESASTNQTSMYLCASSLRLNEQFFGPGTRLTVL.

This rearrangement joins TRBV28 to TRBJ1-5, with 8 bases matching TRBD1. Germline V gene lookup returns CDR1 MDHEN and CDR2 SYDVKM. This CDR3 comprises 14 residues. V trimming: 4 bases; J trimming: 4 bases; junction bases outside the gene matches: 3. CDR3 DNA: TGTGCCAGCAGTTCGACAGGGGATAATCAGCCCCAGCATTTT. As protein: CASSSTGDNQPQHF.

The rearrangement links TRBV29-1 to TRBJ2-2; D possibly uses TRBD1 or TRBD2 (5 bases each). The CDR3 spans 13 residues. The germline V gene encodes CDR1 SQVTM and CDR2 ANQGSEA. The germline V and J ends were trimmed by 1 base and 7 bases, with 10 bases remaining between them. As DNA, the CDR3 is TGCAGCGTTGAAGTAGGGGCGGGCGGGGAGCTGTTTTTT. It specifies CSVEVGAGGELFF.

This clonotype was seen a single time. The rearrangement links TRBV20-1 to TRBJ1-6, with TRBD1 as a possible D gene (5 bases). Germline-derived CDR1 and CDR2 are DFQATT and SNEGSKA (reference sequence). The CDR3 is 15 residues long. V gave up 5 bases and J gave up 7 bases, with 18 bases separating them. The DNA for the CDR3 is TGCAGTGCTTACCCGGGGGGGATCGGAAATTCACCCCTCCACTTT. Its translation is CSAYPGGIGNSPLHF.

This clonotype was counted once. This sequence joins TRBV13 and TRBJ1-3; tentative D call: TRBD1 (6 bases). Germline values: CDR1 PRHDT, CDR2 FYEKMQ (reference sequence). The CDR3 consists of 15 residues. Trimming removed 6 bases from V and 7 bases from J, with 19 bases in between. The CDR3 sequence is CASSYTGLPRNTIYF. The CDR3 bases are TGTGCCAGCAGTTACACAGGGTTACCGAGGAACACCATATATTTT.

The genes are TRBV18 and TRBJ2-3, with a weak D call TRBD1 (5 bases). Trimming stripped 3 bases from V and 4 bases from J, with 8 bases between. From germline, CDR1 is KGHSH and CDR2 LQKENI. This CDR3 has 13 amino acids. The chain's CDR3 is CASSPLQADTQYF. The CDR3 DNA sequence: TGTGCCAGCTCACCGTTACAGGCAGATACGCAGTATTTT.

The chain joins TRBV29-1 to TRBJ2-4, with 9 bases identical to TRBD1. The CDR3 covers 15 residues. The V segment lost 4 bases and the J segment 7 bases; nucleotides outside the gene matches: 11. The germline V gene encodes CDR1 SQVTM and CDR2 ANQGSEA. CDR3 sequence (DNA): TGCAGCGTTGCGCTTCCCCGGGACAGGGTGAACATTCAGTACTTC. Translation: CSVALPRDRVNIQYF.

This sequence joins TRBV29-1 and TRBJ1-1; TRBD1 matches at 7 bases. In germline, CDR1 is SQVTM, CDR2 ANQGSEA. V lost 7 bases to trimming and J lost 0 bases; unmatched junction nucleotides: 5. The CDR3 covers 13 residues. CDR3 nucleotide sequence: TGCAGCGGTGCGGGACAGATGAACACTGAAGCTTTCTTT. Translating it yields CSGAGQMNTEAFF.

The V gene is TRBV7-2, the J gene TRBJ2-5, with D perhaps matching TRBD2 (5 bases). The CDR3 contains 16 residues. V was trimmed by 5 bases and J by 2 bases, leaving 18 bases between them. From germline, CDR1 is SGHTA and CDR2 FQGNSA. CDR3 nucleotide sequence: TGTGCCAGCAGCCTGGACGGACGTAGGGAGCAAGAGACCCAGTACTTC. The encoded protein is CASSLDGRREQETQYF.

The chain joins TRBV5-1 to TRBJ2-5; the match to TRBD2 covers 8 bases. The CDR3 runs to 14 residues. Germline assignment: CDR1 SGHRS and CDR2 YFSETQ. V was clipped by 7 bases and J by 0 bases; unmatched bases: 5. The CDR3 loop is CASGSGGYQETQYF. CDR3 DNA sequence: TGCGCCAGCGGCTCGGGGGGGTACCAAGAGACCCAGTACTTC.